The 23 T cell receptor beta chains in this list originate from one sample, sequenced in a study of CXCR3-negative and CXCR3-positive naive CD8 T cells. Overall study results and limits: Naive cells that were CXCR3-positive had more hydrophobic TRB CDR3s (compared with CXCR3-negative naive cells).

The libraries of TRB cDNA were prepared using 5' RACE with UMI labels. TCRdb re-analyzed the 5' RACE reads; it lists each CDR3 protein once, without DNA. This sample contains nearly 90,000 distinct CDR3 sequences. For these TCRs, the target antigens are not known. Material for sequencing was naive CXCR3+ CD8+ T cells from blood. Indicated subset: CD45RO-CCR7+CD27+CD95- naive CD8+ T cells expressing CXCR3 (TNR3+). The receptor set was obtained from a human donor in good health. Some clones in this sample may be carry-over from other donors' samples.

The CDR3 loop reads CSVGKELTDTQYF. The rearrangement joins TRBV29-1 to TRBJ2-3. The CDR3 is 13 residues long. CDR1 SQVTM and CDR2 ANQGSEA come from the germline V gene.

CDR3 sequence reads: CASSLEAASSYNEQFF. The chain recombines TRBV7-8 with TRBJ2-1. The CDR3 consists of 16 residues. CDR1 SGHVS and CDR2 FQNEAQ come from the germline V gene.

The gene calls are TRBV30 and TRBJ2-7; the D gene TCRdb calls, TRBD2, cannot be checked with no DNA. This CDR3 has 14 amino acids. The germline gives CDR1 GTSNPN, CDR2 SVGIG (reference sequence). CDR3 in amino acids: CAWSLSPDLYEQYF.

The gene calls are TRBV20-1 and TRBJ2-3. The germline gives CDR1 DFQATT, CDR2 SNEGSKA (reference sequence). CDR3 length: 13 residues. The CDR3 sequence: CSARYPSTDTQYF.

The chain carries TRBV5-1 and TRBJ2-1; the TRBD2 assignment by TCRdb is unverifiable without DNA. This CDR3 contains 13 residues. Germline-derived CDR1 and CDR2 are SGHRS and YFSETQ. The CDR3 here is CASSPGDLNEQFF.

CDR3 sequence reads: CASSYPGYEQYF. The chain combines TRBV27 with TRBJ2-7; TCRdb returns TRBD1, unconfirmable since there is no DNA. This CDR3 has 12 residues. CDR1 is MNHEY, CDR2 SMNVEV, per germline (reference sequence).

This rearrangement joins TRBV12-3 or TRBV12-4 to TRBJ2-1; TCRdb calls TRBD2, which cannot be checked without DNA. This CDR3 is 16 amino acids long. CDR3 residues: CASSLEGLAGYNEQFF.

The chain carries TRBV10-3 and TRBJ1-1; the TCRdb call, TRBD1, lacks DNA for checking. Germline V gives CDR1 ENHRY, CDR2 SYGVKD. The CDR3 runs 18 residues. Here the CDR3 reads CAISDPWDRGQVGSEAFF.

V gene TRBV12-3 or TRBV12-4 combines with J gene TRBJ2-3. This CDR3 comprises 12 residues. Here the CDR3 reads CAGGMGTDTQYF.

The rearrangement joins TRBV4-1 to TRBJ2-7; TCRdb proposes TRBD2, but this gene call is untestable without DNA. The germline CDR1 and CDR2 sequences are MGHRA and YSYEKL. This CDR3 is built from 17 residues. CDR3 region: CASSQQVGTHGNYEQYF.

V gene TRBV25-1 combines with J gene TRBJ2-5; the D gene TCRdb calls, TRBD1, cannot be checked with no DNA. The CDR3 runs to 16 residues. Germline CDR1 and CDR2: MGHDK and SYGVNS. CDR3: CASSPRTGPFQETQYF.

This chain uses TRBV12-3 or TRBV12-4 with TRBJ2-1; no DNA is available, so the TRBD1 call from TCRdb remains unchecked. The CDR3 consists of 15 residues. CDR3 protein: CASSLMSRDSNEQFF.

This sequence joins TRBV5-1 and TRBJ1-1; TCRdb's assignment of TRBD1 cannot be checked, as there is no DNA. Germline loops: CDR1 SGHRS, CDR2 YFSETQ. CDR3 length equals 17 residues. CDR3 sequence: CASSLTEGGWMNTEAFF.

The rearrangement uses TRBV14 and TRBJ1-2; the TCRdb call, TRBD1, lacks DNA for checking. The CDR3 has 13 residues. Germline-derived CDR1 and CDR2 are SGHDN and FVKESK. The CDR3 protein is CASSQYDSYGYTF.

The V gene is TRBV7-8, the J gene TRBJ2-7; with no DNA, the TCRdb D assignment of TRBD2 cannot be verified. CDR1 and CDR2 (germline): SGHVS, FQNEAQ. CDR3 length equals 16 residues. The CDR3 loop reads CASSSEEGRGAYEQYF.

The genes are TRBV12-3 or TRBV12-4 and TRBJ2-7; TCRdb outputs TRBD1, but without DNA this stays unchecked. This CDR3 has 13 amino acids. The CDR3 loop reads CASSVGQGGEQYF.

The V and J genes are TRBV21-1 and TRBJ1-3; no DNA is available, so the TRBD1 call from TCRdb remains unchecked. TRBV21-1 is listed as a pseudogene. The CDR3 loop spans 19 amino acids. The chain's CDR3 is CASSKTPRDSKNSGNTIYF.

This rearrangement joins TRBV5-5 to TRBJ2-7. The CDR3 runs 11 residues. Germline V lookup: CDR1 SGHKS, CDR2 YYEKEE (reference sequence). The CDR3 loop reads CASSPAIEQYF.

This chain joins TRBV12-3 or TRBV12-4 and TRBJ2-7. This CDR3 is 13 amino acids long. CDR3: CASSLAVTYEQYF.

The chain has TRBV28 and TRBJ2-1. Per the germline V gene, CDR1 is MDHEN and CDR2 is SYDVKM. The CDR3 consists of 13 residues. The CDR3 protein is CASTTDAPPEQFF.

CDR3 sequence: CSSRGDNEQFF. This rearrangement joins TRBV29-1 to TRBJ2-1; TCRdb picks TRBD1, but there is no DNA to check that call. This CDR3 has 11 amino acids. The germline CDR1 and CDR2 sequences are SQVTM and ANQGSEA.

The rearrangement joins TRBV27 to TRBJ2-7; TCRdb indicates TRBD2, and absent DNA this call remains unverified. The CDR3 contains 11 residues. Germline CDR1 is MNHEY and CDR2 is SMNVEV (reference sequence). CDR3 residues: CASGPGSGQYF.

V usage is TRBV29-1 and J usage is TRBJ2-2; TCRdb lists TRBD2, though no DNA is available to test this call. The CDR3 extends over 17 amino acids. Germline lookup yields CDR1 SQVTM and CDR2 ANQGSEA. CDR3 sequence reads: CSVVVSAGRKSTGELFF.